This T cell receptor (beta chain) was identified during a study of beta chain features in type 1 diabetes. Study-level background: Across all samples, over 85 million sorted cells were examined. General observations from the study: Sampled from patients, naive, central memory and Treg TCRB repertoires appeared more similar than those sampled from healthy donors. There was a moderate but significant shortening of TCRB CDR3s in all four CD4+ subsets of Type 1 diabetes patients. A potential PCR bias toward shorter templates would be equal in patient and control samples.

There are 14 residues in the CDR3. CDR1 is MDHEN, CDR2 SYDVKM, per germline. The V and J ends lost 7 bases and 3 bases, in that order; junction bases with no gene match: 4. This clone was detected a few times. Its target is not known. What was sequenced were expressed TCRB transcripts, since all of the isolated RNA had been reverse transcribed. Here immunoSEQ multiplex PCR was the method, and the copy in TCRdb shows in-frame clones only, minus some. The data hold over 200,000 clones, with roughly 10% observed a single time. Sequenced: naive CD4+ T cells from blood. The chain links TRBV28 to TRBJ2-5; TRBD1 matches at 11 bases. The TCR originated in a man aged 25 to 40 with type 1 diabetes. The CDR3 coding sequence is TGTGCCAGCAAGGACAGGGGGCCAAAAGAGACCCAGTACTTC. As protein: CASKDRGPKETQYF.